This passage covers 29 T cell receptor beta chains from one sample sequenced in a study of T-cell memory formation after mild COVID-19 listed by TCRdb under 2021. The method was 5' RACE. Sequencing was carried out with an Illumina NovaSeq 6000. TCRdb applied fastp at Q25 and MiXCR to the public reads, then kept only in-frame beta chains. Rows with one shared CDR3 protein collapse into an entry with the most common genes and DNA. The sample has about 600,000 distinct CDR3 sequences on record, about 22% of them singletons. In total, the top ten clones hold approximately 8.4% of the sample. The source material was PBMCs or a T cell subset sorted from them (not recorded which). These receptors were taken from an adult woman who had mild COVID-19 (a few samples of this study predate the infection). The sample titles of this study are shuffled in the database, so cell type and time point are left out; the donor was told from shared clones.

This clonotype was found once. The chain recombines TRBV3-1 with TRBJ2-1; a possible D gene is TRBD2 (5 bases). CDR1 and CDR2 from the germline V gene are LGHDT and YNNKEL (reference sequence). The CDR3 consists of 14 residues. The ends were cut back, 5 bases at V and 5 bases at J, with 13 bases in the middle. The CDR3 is CASSSRDRNNEQFF. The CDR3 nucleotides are TGTGCCAGCAGCTCCCGGGATCGTAACAATGAGCAGTTCTTC.

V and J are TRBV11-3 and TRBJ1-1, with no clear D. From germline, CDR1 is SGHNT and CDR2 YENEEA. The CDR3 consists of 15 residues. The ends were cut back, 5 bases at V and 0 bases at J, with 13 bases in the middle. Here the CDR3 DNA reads TGTGCCAGCAGCCTCTCTGCGGGGATGAACACTGAAGCTTTCTTT. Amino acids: CASSLSAGMNTEAFF.

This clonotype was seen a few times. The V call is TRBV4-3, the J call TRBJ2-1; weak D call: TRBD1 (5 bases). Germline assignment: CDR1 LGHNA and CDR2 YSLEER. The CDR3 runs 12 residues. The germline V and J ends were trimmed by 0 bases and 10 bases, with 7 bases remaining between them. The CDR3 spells CASSQEGEEQFF. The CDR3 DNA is TGCGCCAGCAGCCAAGAAGGGGAAGAGCAGTTCTTC.

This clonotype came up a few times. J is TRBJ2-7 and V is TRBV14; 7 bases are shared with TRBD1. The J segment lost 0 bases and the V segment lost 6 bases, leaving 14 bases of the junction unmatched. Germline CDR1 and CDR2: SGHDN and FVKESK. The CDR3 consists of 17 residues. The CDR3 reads CASSRVASGQSSYEQYF. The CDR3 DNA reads TGTGCCAGCAGTCGAGTTGCGTCGGGACAGAGCTCCTACGAGCAGTACTTC.

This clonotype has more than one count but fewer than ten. This CDR3 reads CASSSILQRVYQETQYF. The CDR3 nucleotides are TGTGCCAGCAGCTCAATCCTCCAGCGGGTGTACCAAGAGACCCAGTACTTC. The chain has TRBV7-2 and TRBJ2-5, with a tentative D call TRBD2 (6 bases). V was cut by 4 bases and J by 0 bases, with 18 bases left in between. CDR1 SGHTA and CDR2 FQGNSA come from the germline V gene. The CDR3 length is 17 residues.

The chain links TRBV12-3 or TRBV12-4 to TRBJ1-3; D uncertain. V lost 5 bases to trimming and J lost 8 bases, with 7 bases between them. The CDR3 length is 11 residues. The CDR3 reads CASSLWDTIYF. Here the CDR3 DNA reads TGTGCCAGCAGTCTTTGGGACACCATATATTTT.

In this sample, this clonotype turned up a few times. CDR3 coding DNA: TGCAGTGCTGGCACGGTGGGTCGTACAGATACGCAGTATTTT. Translation: CSAGTVGRTDTQYF. The rearrangement joins TRBV20-1 to TRBJ2-3; D is undetermined. CDR3 length equals 14 residues. The germline CDR1 and CDR2 sequences are DFQATT and SNEGSKA (reference sequence). The V and J ends lost 5 bases and 3 bases respectively, with 15 bases between them.

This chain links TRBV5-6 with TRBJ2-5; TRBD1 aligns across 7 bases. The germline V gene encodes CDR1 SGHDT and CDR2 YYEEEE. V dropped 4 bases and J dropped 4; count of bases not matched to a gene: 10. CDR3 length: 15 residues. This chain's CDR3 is CASSRITGAGETQYF. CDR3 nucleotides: TGTGCCAGCAGCCGAATCACAGGGGCGGGAGAGACCCAGTACTTC.

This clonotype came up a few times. For the CDR3, the DNA is TGTGCCAGTCACAGCTTTCGAGATGGCTACACCTTC. This encodes CASHSFRDGYTF. This chain connects TRBV19 to TRBJ1-2; D remains ambiguous. The germline CDR1 and CDR2 sequences are LNHDA and SQIVND (reference sequence). V lost 8 bases to trimming and J lost 6 bases, with 13 bases between them. This CDR3 is built from 12 residues.

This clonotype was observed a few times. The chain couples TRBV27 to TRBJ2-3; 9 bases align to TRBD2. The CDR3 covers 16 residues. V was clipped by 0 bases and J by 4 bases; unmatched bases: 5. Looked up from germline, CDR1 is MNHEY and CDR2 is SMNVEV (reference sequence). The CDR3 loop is CASSLSHPSGADTQYF. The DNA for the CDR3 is TGTGCCAGCAGTTTATCCCACCCTAGCGGGGCAGATACGCAGTATTTT.

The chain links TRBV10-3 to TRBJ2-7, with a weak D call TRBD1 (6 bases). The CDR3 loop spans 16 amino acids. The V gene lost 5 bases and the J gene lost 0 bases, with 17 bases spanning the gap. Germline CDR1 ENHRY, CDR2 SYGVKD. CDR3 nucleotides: TGTGCCATCAGTACCCAAACAGGGCGTAACTCCTACGAGCAGTACTTC. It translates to CAISTQTGRNSYEQYF.

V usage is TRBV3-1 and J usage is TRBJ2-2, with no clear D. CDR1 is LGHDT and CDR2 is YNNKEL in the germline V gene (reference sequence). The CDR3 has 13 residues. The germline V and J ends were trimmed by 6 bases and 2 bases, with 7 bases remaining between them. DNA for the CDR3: TGTGCCAGCAGACGAAGAAACACCGGGGAGCTGTTTTTT. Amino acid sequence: CASRRRNTGELFF.

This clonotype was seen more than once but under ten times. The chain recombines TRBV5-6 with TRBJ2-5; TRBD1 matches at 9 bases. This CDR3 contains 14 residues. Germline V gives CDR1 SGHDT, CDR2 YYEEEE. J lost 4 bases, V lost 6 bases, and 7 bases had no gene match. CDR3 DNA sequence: TGTGCCAGCACACGGACAGGGGTAGGAGAGACCCAGTACTTC. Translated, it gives CASTRTGVGETQYF.

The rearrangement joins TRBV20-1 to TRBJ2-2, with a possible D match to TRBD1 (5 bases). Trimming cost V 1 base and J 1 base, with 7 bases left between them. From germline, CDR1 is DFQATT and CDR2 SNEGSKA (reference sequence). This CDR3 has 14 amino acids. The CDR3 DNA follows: TGCAGTGCTAGAGTCCAGGGGAACACCGGGGAGCTGTTTTTT. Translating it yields CSARVQGNTGELFF.

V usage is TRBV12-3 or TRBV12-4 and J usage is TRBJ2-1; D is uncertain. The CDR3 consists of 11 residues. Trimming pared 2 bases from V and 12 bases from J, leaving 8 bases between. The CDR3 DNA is TGTGCCAGCAGTTTATCTCTCGGGCAGTTCTTC. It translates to CASSLSLGQFF.

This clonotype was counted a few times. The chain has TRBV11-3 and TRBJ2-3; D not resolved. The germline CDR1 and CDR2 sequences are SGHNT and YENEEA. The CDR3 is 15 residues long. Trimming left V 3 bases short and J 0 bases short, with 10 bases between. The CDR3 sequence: CASSFRQTSTDTQYF. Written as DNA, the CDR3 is TGTGCCAGCAGCTTCAGGCAGACTAGCACAGATACGCAGTATTTT.

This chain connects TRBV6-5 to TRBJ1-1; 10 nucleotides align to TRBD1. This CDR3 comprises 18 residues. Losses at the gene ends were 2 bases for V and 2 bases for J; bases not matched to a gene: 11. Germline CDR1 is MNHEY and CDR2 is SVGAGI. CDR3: CASSYGRTGGRPNTEAFF. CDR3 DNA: TGTGCCAGCAGTTACGGGCGGACAGGGGGAAGGCCAAACACTGAAGCTTTCTTT.

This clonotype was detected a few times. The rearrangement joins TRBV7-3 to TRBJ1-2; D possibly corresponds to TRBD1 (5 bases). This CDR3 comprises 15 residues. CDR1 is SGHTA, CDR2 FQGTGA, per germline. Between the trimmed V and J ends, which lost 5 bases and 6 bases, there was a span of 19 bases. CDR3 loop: CASSPSRVGDDGYTF. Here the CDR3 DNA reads TGTGCCAGCAGCCCATCCCGGGTGGGGGACGATGGCTACACCTTC.

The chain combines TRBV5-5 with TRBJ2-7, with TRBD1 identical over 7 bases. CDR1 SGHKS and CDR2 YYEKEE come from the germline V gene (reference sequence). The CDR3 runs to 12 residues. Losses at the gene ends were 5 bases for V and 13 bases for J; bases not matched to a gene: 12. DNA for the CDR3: TGTGCCAGCAGTTTTACCCGGGACAGTAAATACTTC. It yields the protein CASSFTRDSKYF.

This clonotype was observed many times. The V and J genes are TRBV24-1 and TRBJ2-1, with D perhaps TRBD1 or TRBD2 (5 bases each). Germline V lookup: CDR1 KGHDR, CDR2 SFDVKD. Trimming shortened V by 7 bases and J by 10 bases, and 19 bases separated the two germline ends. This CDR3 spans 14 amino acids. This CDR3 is CATSPSGQTGEQFF. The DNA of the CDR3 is TGTGCCACCAGCCCTTCGGGGCAGACCGGCGAGCAGTTCTTC.

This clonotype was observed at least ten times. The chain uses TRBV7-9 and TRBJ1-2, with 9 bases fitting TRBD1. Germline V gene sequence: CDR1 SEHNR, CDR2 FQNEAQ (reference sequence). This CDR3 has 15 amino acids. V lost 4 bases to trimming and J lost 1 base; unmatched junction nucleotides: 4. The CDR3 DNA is TGTGCCAGCAGCTCTCACAGGGGGCGTAACTATGGCTACACCTTC. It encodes CASSSHRGRNYGYTF.

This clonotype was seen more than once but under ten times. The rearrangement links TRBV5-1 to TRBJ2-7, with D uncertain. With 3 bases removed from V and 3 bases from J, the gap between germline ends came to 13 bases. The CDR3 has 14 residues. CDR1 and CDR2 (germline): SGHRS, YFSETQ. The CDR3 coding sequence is TGCGCCAGCAGCTCCGGTAACGGAATCTACGAGCAGTACTTC. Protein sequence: CASSSGNGIYEQYF.

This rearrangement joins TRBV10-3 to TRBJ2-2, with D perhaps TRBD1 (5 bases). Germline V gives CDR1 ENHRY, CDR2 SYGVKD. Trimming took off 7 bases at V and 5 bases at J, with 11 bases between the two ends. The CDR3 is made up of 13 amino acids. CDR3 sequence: CAIIAGKTGELFF. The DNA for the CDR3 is TGTGCCATCATCGCAGGGAAAACCGGGGAGCTGTTTTTT.

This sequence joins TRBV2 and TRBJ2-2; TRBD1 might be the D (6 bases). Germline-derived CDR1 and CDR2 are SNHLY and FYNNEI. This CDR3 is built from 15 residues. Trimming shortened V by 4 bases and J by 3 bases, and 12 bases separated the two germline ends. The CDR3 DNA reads TGTGCCAGCAGTGCTCAGGGGTGGGACACCGGGGAGCTGTTTTTT. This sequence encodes CASSAQGWDTGELFF.

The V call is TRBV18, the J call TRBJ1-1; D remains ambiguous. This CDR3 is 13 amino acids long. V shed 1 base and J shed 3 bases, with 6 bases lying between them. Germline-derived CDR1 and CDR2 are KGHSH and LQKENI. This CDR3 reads CASSPLSDTEAFF. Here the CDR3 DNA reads TGTGCCAGCTCACCACTTTCGGACACTGAAGCTTTCTTT.

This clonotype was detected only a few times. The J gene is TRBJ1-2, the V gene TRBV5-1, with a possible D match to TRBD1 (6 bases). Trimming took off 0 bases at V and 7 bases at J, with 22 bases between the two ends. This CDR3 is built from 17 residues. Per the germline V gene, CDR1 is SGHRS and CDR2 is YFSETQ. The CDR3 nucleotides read TGCGCCAGCAGCTTGGCAGGGGTTTCCCCAGGGTCTGGTGGCTACACCTTC. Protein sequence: CASSLAGVSPGSGGYTF.

The CDR3 here is CASRRDRGDTQYF. CDR3 DNA sequence: TGTGCCAGCAGACGGGACAGGGGAGATACGCAGTATTTT. The chain carries TRBV6-6 and TRBJ2-3; TRBD1 agrees at 10 bases. The CDR3 has 13 amino acids. The J segment lost 5 bases and the V segment lost 6 bases, leaving 2 bases of the junction unmatched. Germline V CDR1 and CDR2: MNHNY, SVGAGI (reference sequence).

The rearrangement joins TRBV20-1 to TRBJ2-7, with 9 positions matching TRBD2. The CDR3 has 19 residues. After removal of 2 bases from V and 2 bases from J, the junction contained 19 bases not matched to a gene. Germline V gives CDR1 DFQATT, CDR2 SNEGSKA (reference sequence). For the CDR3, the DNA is TGCAGTGCTAGATCAGCCGGGCTAGCGGGACCCATTCGCCCCTACGAGCAGTACTTC. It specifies CSARSAGLAGPIRPYEQYF.

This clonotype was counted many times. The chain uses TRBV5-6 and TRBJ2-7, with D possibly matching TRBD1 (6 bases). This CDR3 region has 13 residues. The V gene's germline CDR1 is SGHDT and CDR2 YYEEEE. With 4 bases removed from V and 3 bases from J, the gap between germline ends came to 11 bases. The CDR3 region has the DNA TGTGCCAGCAGCCCGGGACATTTCTACGAGCAGTACTTC. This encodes CASSPGHFYEQYF.